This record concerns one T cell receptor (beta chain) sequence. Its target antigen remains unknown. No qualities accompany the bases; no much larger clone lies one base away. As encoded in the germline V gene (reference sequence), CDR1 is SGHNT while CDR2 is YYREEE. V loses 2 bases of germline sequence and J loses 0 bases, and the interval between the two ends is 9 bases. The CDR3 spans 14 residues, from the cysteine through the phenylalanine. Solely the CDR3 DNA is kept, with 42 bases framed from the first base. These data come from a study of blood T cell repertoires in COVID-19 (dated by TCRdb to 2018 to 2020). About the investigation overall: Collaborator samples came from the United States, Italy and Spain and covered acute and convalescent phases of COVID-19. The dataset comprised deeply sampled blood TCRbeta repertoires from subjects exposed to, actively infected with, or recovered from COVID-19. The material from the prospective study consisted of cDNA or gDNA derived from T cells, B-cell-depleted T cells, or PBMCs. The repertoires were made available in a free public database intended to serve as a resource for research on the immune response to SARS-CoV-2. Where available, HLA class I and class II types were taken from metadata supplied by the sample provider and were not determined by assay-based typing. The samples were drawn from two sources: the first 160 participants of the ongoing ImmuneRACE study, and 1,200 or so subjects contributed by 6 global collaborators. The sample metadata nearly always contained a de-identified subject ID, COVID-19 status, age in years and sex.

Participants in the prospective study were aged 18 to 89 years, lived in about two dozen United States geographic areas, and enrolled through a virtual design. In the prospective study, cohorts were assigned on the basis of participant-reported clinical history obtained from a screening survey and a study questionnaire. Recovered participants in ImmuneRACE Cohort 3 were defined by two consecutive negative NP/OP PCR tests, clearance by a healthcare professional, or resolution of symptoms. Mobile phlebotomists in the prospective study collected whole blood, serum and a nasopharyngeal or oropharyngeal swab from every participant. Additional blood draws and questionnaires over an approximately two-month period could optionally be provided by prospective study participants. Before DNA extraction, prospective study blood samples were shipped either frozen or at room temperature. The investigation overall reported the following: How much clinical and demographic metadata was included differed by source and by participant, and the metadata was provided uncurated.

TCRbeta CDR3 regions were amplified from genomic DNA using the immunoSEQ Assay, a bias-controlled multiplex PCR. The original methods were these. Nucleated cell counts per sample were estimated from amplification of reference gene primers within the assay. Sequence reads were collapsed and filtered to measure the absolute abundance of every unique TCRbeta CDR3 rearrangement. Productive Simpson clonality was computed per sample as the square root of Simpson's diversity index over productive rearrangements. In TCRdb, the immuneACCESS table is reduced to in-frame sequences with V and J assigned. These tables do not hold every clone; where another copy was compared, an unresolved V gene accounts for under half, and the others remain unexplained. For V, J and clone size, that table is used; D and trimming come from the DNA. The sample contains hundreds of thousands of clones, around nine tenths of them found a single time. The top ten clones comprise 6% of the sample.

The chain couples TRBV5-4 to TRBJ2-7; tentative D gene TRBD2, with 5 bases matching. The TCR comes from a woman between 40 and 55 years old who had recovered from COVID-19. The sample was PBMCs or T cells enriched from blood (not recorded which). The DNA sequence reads TGTGCCAGCAGCTTAATGAGCGGCTCCTACGAGCAGTACTTC. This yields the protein CASSLMSGSYEQYF. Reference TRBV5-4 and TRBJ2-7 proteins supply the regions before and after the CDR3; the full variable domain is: ETGVTQSPTHLIKTRGQQVTLRCSSQSGHNTVSWYQQALGQGPQFIFQYYREEENGRGNFPPRFSGLQFPNYSSELNVNALELDDSALYLCASSLMSGSYEQYFGPGTRLTVT.